The clone carrying this TCR beta chain came up many times. The data are from a study of early T cells in non-severe SARS-CoV-2 infection. Study-wide context: The study sequenced bulk RNA from unsorted whole blood, with chains unpaired.

The germline CDR1 and CDR2 sequences are LGHDT and YNNKEL (reference sequence). The ends were cut back, 3 bases at V and 5 bases at J, with 7 bases in the middle. The CDR3 spans 12 residues. The library protocol tagged individual cDNA molecules with unique molecular identifiers. TCRdb re-derived calls from the 5' RACE reads in MiXCR, one entry per CDR3 protein. This sample has about 32,000 distinct CDR3 sequences, with about 10% found just once. The source is an adult who was a healthcare worker with PCR-confirmed SARS-CoV-2 infection or an uninfected control (not recorded which). Input material: whole blood. This sequence joins TRBV3-1 and TRBJ2-5; a weak D match, TRBD1 (5 bases). The CDR3 is CASSHRVETQYF. The CDR3 DNA sequence: TGTGCCAGCAGCCACAGGGTGGAGACCCAGTACTTC.